The next 2 T cell receptor beta chains were all read from a single sample in a study of identical twins. TCRdb ran MiXCR on the 5' RACE reads and lists one entry per CDR3 protein. The sample includes a few hundred thousand distinct CDR3 sequences, 15% to 20% of them seen just once. The sequenced material came from naive T cells sorted from blood. These receptors were collected from a man in his fifties in good health.

The V call is TRBV27, the J call TRBJ2-1; a weak D match, TRBD2 (6 bases). The CDR3 runs 14 residues. V lost 6 bases and J 12 bases, leaving 21 bases between the germline ends. Germline assignment: CDR1 MNHEY and CDR2 SMNVEV (reference sequence). CDR3 sequence reads: CASRPGLPLWGQFF. CDR3 in DNA: TGTGCCAGCAGGCCGGGACTGCCGCTTTGGGGGCAGTTCTTC.

The chain employs TRBV7-9 and TRBJ2-7; D unresolved. The CDR3 loop spans 14 amino acids. Germline assignment: CDR1 SEHNR and CDR2 FQNEAQ (reference sequence). Trimming took 2 bases from V and 3 from J, leaving 11 bases between them. DNA of the CDR3: TGTGCCAGCAGCTTAAACTACCTGAGCTACGAGCAGTACTTC. It yields the protein CASSLNYLSYEQYF.